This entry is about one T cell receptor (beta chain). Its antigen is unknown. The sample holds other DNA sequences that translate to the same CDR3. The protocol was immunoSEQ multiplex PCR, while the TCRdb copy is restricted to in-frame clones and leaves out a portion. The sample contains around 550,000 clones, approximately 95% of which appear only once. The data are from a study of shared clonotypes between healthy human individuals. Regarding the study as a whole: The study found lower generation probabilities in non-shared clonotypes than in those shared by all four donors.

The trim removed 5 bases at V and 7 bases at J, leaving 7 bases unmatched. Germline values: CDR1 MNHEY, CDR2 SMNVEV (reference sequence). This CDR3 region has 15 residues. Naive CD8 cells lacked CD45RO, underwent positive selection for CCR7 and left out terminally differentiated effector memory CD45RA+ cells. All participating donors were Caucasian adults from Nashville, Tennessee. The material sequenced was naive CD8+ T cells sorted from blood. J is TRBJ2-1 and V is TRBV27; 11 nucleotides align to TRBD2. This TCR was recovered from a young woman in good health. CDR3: CASSPGTSGGNEQFF. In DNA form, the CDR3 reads TGTGCCAGCAGTCCGGGGACTAGCGGCGGGAATGAGCAGTTCTTC.